What follows are 26 T cell receptor beta chains derived from one specimen sequenced in a study of T cells in Graves' hyperthyroidism and ophthalmopathy. Amplified regions were TCR beta CDR3 sequences from RNA transcripts. The primer set for the first-round RT-PCR of the TCR CDR3 was HTBI. One entry per CDR3 protein results from TCRdb running MiXCR on the multiplex PCR reads. The table records approximately 210,000 distinct CDR3 sequences, 17% of them present only once. The source material was blood. These receptors originate from a man aged 45-65 years with Graves' hyperthyroidism.

This clonotype was seen many times. The V and J genes are TRBV6-1 and TRBJ2-7; the match to TRBD1 covers 7 bases. The V gene end was trimmed by 1 base and the J gene end by 5 bases; junction bases not matched to a gene: 8. This CDR3 is 15 amino acids long. Germline V gene lookup returns CDR1 MNHNS and CDR2 SASEGT. The CDR3 protein is CASSEEGTAPHEQYF. The CDR3 bases are TGTGCCAGCAGTGAAGAGGGGACAGCCCCCCACGAGCAGTACTTC.

The rearrangement links TRBV29-1 to TRBJ2-5; D remains ambiguous. V lost 2 bases and J lost 5, with 12 bases in between. Germline values: CDR1 SQVTM, CDR2 ANQGSEA. The CDR3 consists of 13 residues. CDR3 sequence reads: CSVESFTSETQYF. The CDR3 DNA reads as TGCAGCGTTGAATCTTTCACGAGTGAGACCCAGTACTTC.

This clonotype showed up many times. The rearrangement joins TRBV28 to TRBJ1-5; TRBD1 is a possible D gene (5 bases). The germline V gene has CDR1 MDHEN and CDR2 SYDVKM. This CDR3 has 16 amino acids. The V gene lost 2 bases and the J gene lost 6 bases, with 17 bases spanning the gap. CDR3 DNA: TGTGCCAGCAGTTTAGGTTACTTCAAGAGGGGTCAGCCCCAGCATTTT. Amino acid sequence: CASSLGYFKRGQPQHF.

This clonotype was detected only a few times. The rearrangement joins TRBV3-1 to TRBJ2-7; no clear D gene. Germline-derived CDR1 and CDR2 are LGHDT and YNNKEL (reference sequence). V was pared by 0 bases and J by 6 bases, with 12 bases between. This CDR3 comprises 14 residues. CDR3 amino acids: CASSQEDLSAEQYF. In DNA form, the CDR3 reads TGTGCCAGCAGCCAAGAGGACCTTTCGGCCGAGCAGTACTTC.

This clonotype was seen ten or more times. J is TRBJ2-7 and V is TRBV2; TRBD2 might be the D (5 bases). Germline lookup yields CDR1 SNHLY and CDR2 FYNNEI. The CDR3 extends over 14 amino acids. The V gene lost 7 bases and the J gene lost 3 bases, with 16 bases spanning the gap. CDR3 in amino acids: CASTARGRGYEQYF. CDR3 coding DNA: TGTGCCAGCACTGCCCGAGGGAGAGGCTACGAGCAGTACTTC.

The table lists this clonotype with many counts. The rearrangement links TRBV12-3 or TRBV12-4 to TRBJ1-5; D gene ambiguous. Trimming removed 5 bases from V and 4 bases from J, with 6 bases in between. The CDR3 totals 12 residues. The CDR3 region has the DNA TGTGCCAGCAGTCCCGGGAATCAGCCCCAGCATTTT. As protein: CASSPGNQPQHF.

V usage is TRBV2 and J usage is TRBJ1-6; the D gene is possibly TRBD1 (6 bases). Germline assignment: CDR1 SNHLY and CDR2 FYNNEI. Trimming removed 0 bases at V and 15 bases at J, with 15 bases between. The CDR3 covers 14 residues. CDR3 DNA sequence: TGTGCCAGCAGTGAAGCAACCTCAGGGGTCGGCCTCCACTTT. Its translation: CASSEATSGVGLHF.

This chain links TRBV7-9 with TRBJ2-1; TRBD2 aligns across 10 bases. Germline assignment: CDR1 SEHNR and CDR2 FQNEAQ (reference sequence). The CDR3 is 16 amino acids. J gave up 8 bases and V 4 bases, and 11 bases lay outside the gene matches. CDR3 residues: CASSYWASGSMDEQFF. In DNA form, the CDR3 reads TGTGCCAGCAGCTATTGGGCTAGCGGGAGCATGGATGAGCAGTTCTTC.

The sample holds many counts of this clonotype. This chain connects TRBV28 to TRBJ2-7; no firm D call. Germline CDR1 reads MDHEN; CDR2 reads SYDVKM. Deletions cut 2 bases from V and 1 base from J, with 15 bases between. The CDR3 sequence is 16 residues long. The CDR3: CASSLTVPPHSYEQYF. CDR3 DNA: TGTGCCAGCAGTTTAACAGTCCCCCCCCATTCCTACGAGCAGTACTTC.

This clonotype has more than one count but fewer than ten. The chain couples TRBV28 to TRBJ1-2; 8 bases fit TRBD1. CDR1 is MDHEN and CDR2 is SYDVKM in the germline V gene. The length of the CDR3 is 16 residues. V shed 4 bases, J shed 6 bases, and the junction held 13 bases outside the gene matches. The DNA for the CDR3 is TGTGCCAGCAGTTCCTCTCAGGGGGCGTTGGGCGATGGCTACACCTTC. It yields the protein CASSSSQGALGDGYTF.

Ten or more counts support this clonotype. As DNA, the CDR3 is TGTGCCAGCAGCTTCCGACTAGCGGGAGACCCTAGCACAGATACGCAGTATTTT. Translated, it gives CASSFRLAGDPSTDTQYF. This sequence joins TRBV7-3 and TRBJ2-3; 12 nucleotides align to TRBD2. With V trimmed by 3 bases and J by 0 bases, 7 bases remained unmatched. The CDR3 extends over 18 amino acids. The germline CDR1 and CDR2 sequences are SGHTA and FQGTGA.

The gene calls are TRBV28 and TRBJ2-7; tentatively, D is TRBD1 or TRBD2 (6 bases each). V was clipped by 1 base and J by 6 bases, with 16 bases between them. The CDR3 is 15 amino acids. The germline gives CDR1 MDHEN, CDR2 SYDVKM. The CDR3 loop reads CASSLFQTQGGEQYF. CDR3 bases: TGTGCCAGCAGTTTATTCCAAACACAGGGAGGCGAGCAGTACTTC.

The sample holds many counts of this clonotype. The chain joins TRBV7-3 to TRBJ2-3; D is uncertain. The CDR3 length is 14 residues. The germline CDR1 and CDR2 sequences are SGHTA and FQGTGA. The V end lost 2 bases, the J end lost 4 bases, and 10 bases lay between the germline ends. The CDR3 region has the DNA TGTGCCAGCAGCTTAGATCGCGAATCAGATACGCAGTATTTT. It specifies CASSLDRESDTQYF.

This clonotype was seen ten or more times. The chain joins TRBV7-2 to TRBJ2-5; D call uncertain. Trimming removed 1 base at V and 5 bases at J, with 8 bases between. There are 13 residues in the CDR3. From germline, CDR1 is SGHTA and CDR2 FQGNSA. CDR3 protein: CASSLVARETQYF. For the CDR3, the DNA is TGTGCCAGCAGCTTAGTGGCTCGGGAGACCCAGTACTTC.

This clonotype came up many times. The V call is TRBV7-6, the J call TRBJ1-1, with a weak D call TRBD1 (6 bases). CDR1 and CDR2 (germline): SGHVS, FNYEAQ. This CDR3 is built from 14 residues. V gave up 5 bases and J gave up 0 bases, with 10 bases separating them. The CDR3 region has the DNA TGTGCCAGCAGCAGGGGGGGCATGAACACTGAAGCTTTCTTT. Residues: CASSRGGMNTEAFF.

This clonotype was detected only a few times. J is TRBJ2-7 and V is TRBV6-9; D gene ambiguous. The J call is in doubt because the DNA end fits TRBJ2-1 better. CDR1 is MNHGY and CDR2 is SVAAGI in the germline V gene. This CDR3 is built from 11 residues. The CDR3, as DNA: TGTGCCAGCAGCTCTTCCTACGAGCAGTTCTTC. As protein: CASSSSYEQFF.

The chain employs TRBV7-2 and TRBJ2-1; D ambiguous. Per the germline V gene, CDR1 is SGHTA and CDR2 is FQGNSA. The CDR3 runs 14 residues. V lost 4 bases to trimming and J lost 6 bases, with 13 bases between them. The DNA of the CDR3 is TGTGCCAGCAGCTCCCTCCTTGGCCGCAATGAGCAGTTCTTC. It codes for CASSSLLGRNEQFF.

Concerning this clonotype: A much bigger clone sits one base away, suggesting this may be a read error. The chain has TRBV7-2 and TRBJ2-1, with D uncertain. Germline V gene sequence: CDR1 SGHTA, CDR2 FQGNSA. CDR3 length: 13 residues. V lost 5 bases and J lost 6, with 11 bases in between. The CDR3 DNA is TGTGCCAGCAGCCCTACAAAGAGCAATGAGCAGTTCTTC. Translation: CASSPTKSNEQFF. The variable domain in full, with the rest retrieved from reference TRBV7-2 and TRBJ2-1, is GAGVSQSPSNKVTEKGKDVELRCDPISGHTALYWYRQSLGQGLEFLIYFQGNSAPDKSGLPSDRFSAERTGGSVSTLTIQRTQQEDSAVYLCASSPTKSNEQFFGPGTRLTVL.

In its sample, this clonotype was seen many times. The chain has TRBV3-1 and TRBJ2-5; D call uncertain. There are 15 residues in the CDR3. Germline loops: CDR1 LGHDT, CDR2 YNNKEL (reference sequence). The V end was cut by 8 bases, the J end by 6 bases, with 22 bases between. The CDR3 region is CASSPEYKDVQTQYF. For the CDR3, the DNA is TGTGCCAGCTCTCCTGAGTACAAGGATGTTCAGACCCAGTACTTC.

The chain combines TRBV29-1 with TRBJ2-1; 11 bases match TRBD2. Germline V gene data show CDR1 as SQVTM and CDR2 as ANQGSEA. This CDR3 is built from 18 residues. V lost 6 bases, J lost 0 bases, and 13 bases stayed unmatched. CDR3 residues: CSVWGASGRFSSYNEQFF. The CDR3 region has the DNA TGCAGCGTGTGGGGAGCTAGCGGGAGGTTCAGCTCCTACAATGAGCAGTTCTTC.

Remarks on this clonotype: A much bigger clone sits one base away, suggesting this may be a read error. The chain employs TRBV3-1 and TRBJ2-5, with unresolved D. The CDR3 is 12 amino acids. CDR1 and CDR2 (germline): LGHDT, YNNKEL (reference sequence). V lost 0 bases, J lost 14 bases, and 13 bases lay in between. CDR3 bases: TGTGCCAGCAGCCAAGACCGGCACGGTAAATACTTC. Its protein product is CASSQDRHGKYF.

The chain combines TRBV6-1 with TRBJ2-6; D is perhaps TRBD1 (6 bases). CDR3 length: 16 amino acids. Germline V gene lookup returns CDR1 MNHNS and CDR2 SASEGT. V lost 3 bases to trimming and J lost 1 base, with 10 bases between them. CDR3 region: CASSDYRVSGANVLTF. Here the CDR3 DNA reads TGTGCCAGCAGTGATTACAGGGTATCTGGGGCCAACGTCCTGACTTTC.

This clonotype was picked up many times. This rearrangement joins TRBV10-3 to TRBJ2-7, with D maybe TRBD1 (6 bases). The germline CDR1 and CDR2 sequences are ENHRY and SYGVKD. CDR3 size: 12 residues. V gave up 6 bases and J gave up 0 bases, with 6 bases separating them. CDR3 sequence: CAIRDSSYEQYF. The CDR3 DNA is TGTGCCATCAGGGACAGCTCCTACGAGCAGTACTTC.

The chain carries TRBV20-1 and TRBJ2-7; D remains unclear. The CDR3 is 14 residues long. Germline CDR1 is DFQATT and CDR2 is SNEGSKA (reference sequence). V lost 5 bases and J 2 bases, leaving 16 bases between the germline ends. The CDR3 DNA reads as TGCAGTGCTCGCTTAGCTCTACCGACCTACGAGCAGTACTTC. Protein product: CSARLALPTYEQYF.

In its sample, this clonotype was seen many times. V and J are TRBV18 and TRBJ2-7, with D possibly matching TRBD2 (7 bases). Trimming took 3 bases from V and 3 from J, leaving 15 bases between them. The CDR3 has 15 amino acids. CDR1 and CDR2 from the germline V gene are KGHSH and LQKENI. This CDR3 is CASSPEEGGVYEQYF. CDR3 DNA sequence: TGTGCCAGCTCACCCGAGGAGGGGGGGGTCTACGAGCAGTACTTC.

The chain uses TRBV18 and TRBJ2-2; 9 nucleotides line up with TRBD2. Germline lookup yields CDR1 KGHSH and CDR2 LQKENI. The length of the CDR3 is 16 residues. Unmatched junction bases numbered 7, after V lost 3 bases and J lost 5 bases. CDR3: CASSPTIAGETGELFF. As DNA, the CDR3 is TGTGCCAGCTCACCGACCATAGCGGGAGAGACCGGGGAGCTGTTTTTT.